This T cell receptor (beta chain) was identified during a study of blood T cell repertoires in COVID-19. This CDR3 contains 16 residues. V lost 0 bases and J lost 8; bases outside the gene matches: 5. Germline CDR1 reads LGHNA; CDR2 reads YNFKEQ. The assay was immunoSEQ multiplex PCR, and TCRdb's table has in-frame clones only and misses some. Here the sample spans about 120,000 clones, roughly 79% being singletons. The sequenced material came from peripheral blood. The chain joins TRBV4-2 to TRBJ2-1, with 12 bases lining up with TRBD2. This clonotype originated in a human donor in a cohort sampled during active COVID-19. The CDR3 DNA is TGTGCCAGCAGCCAAGAGACTAGCGGGAGAGCCGATGAGCAGTTCTTC. It yields the protein CASSQETSGRADEQFF.